The 16 T cell receptor beta chains below were found in one sample sequenced in a study of blood T cell repertoires in COVID-19. Sequencing was performed with immunoSEQ multiplex PCR; in TCRdb, only in-frame clones are kept and a portion is missing. The top ten clones hold 20% to 25% of a sample with 120,000 or so clones, more than 65% of them seen once. Sample: peripheral blood. These receptors all stem from a human donor in a cohort sampled during active COVID-19.

The chain is built from TRBV6-2 or TRBV6-3 and TRBJ1-1; D remains unclear. The germline gives CDR1 MNHEY, CDR2 SVGEGT. V shed 6 bases and J shed 11 bases, with 13 bases lying between them. There are 11 residues in the CDR3. CDR3 coding DNA: TGTGCCAGCAGCTCACTATCGGAGGCTTTCTTT. It encodes CASSSLSEAFF.

The CDR3 region has the DNA TGTGCCAGCAGCTTAGGCGTGCGGGGGGTCTCCTACGAGCAGTACTTC. As protein: CASSLGVRGVSYEQYF. This chain connects TRBV7-2 to TRBJ2-7, with 8 bases fitting TRBD2. The CDR3 length is 16 residues. Per germline, CDR1 SGHTA and CDR2 FQGNSA. V shed 1 base, J shed 0 bases, and the junction held 5 bases outside the gene matches.

With respect to this clone: Germline is not matched at one junction end, which may reflect a read error. The V gene is TRBV11-2, the J gene TRBJ2-7; 7 bases match TRBD1. Germline CDR1 and CDR2: SGHAT and FQNNGV. CDR3 size: 15 residues. The CDR3, as DNA: TGTGCCAGCAGCCTAGAAAGGGGGCGAAGGTACGAGCAGTACTTC. It encodes CASSLERGRRYEQYF.

The J gene is TRBJ1-2, the V gene TRBV4-2; 8 positions match TRBD1. This CDR3 comprises 16 residues. After removal of 0 bases from V and 5 bases from J, the junction contained 8 bases not matched to a gene. Germline CDR1 and CDR2: LGHNA and YNFKEQ. The CDR3 DNA reads as TGTGCCAGCAGCCAAGAGACCGACAGGGGTACTTATGGCTACACCTTC. It translates to CASSQETDRGTYGYTF.

The chain couples TRBV2 to TRBJ2-5; 11 bases line up with TRBD2. Germline loops: CDR1 SNHLY, CDR2 FYNNEI. The trim removed 2 bases at V and 5 bases at J, leaving 7 bases unmatched. This CDR3 region has 16 residues. The CDR3 here is CASSERLAGSGETQYF. DNA for the CDR3: TGTGCCAGCAGTGAAAGACTAGCGGGGTCGGGGGAGACCCAGTACTTC.

The chain uses TRBV13 and TRBJ2-4; D ambiguous. Trimming removed 2 bases at V and 5 bases at J, with 7 bases between. CDR1 PRHDT and CDR2 FYEKMQ come from the germline V gene (reference sequence). The CDR3 runs 13 residues. In nucleotides, the CDR3 is TGTGCCAGCAGCTTAACCGGAGAAAACATTCAGTACTTC. Amino acids: CASSLTGENIQYF.

The chain combines TRBV18 with TRBJ2-3; D is perhaps TRBD1 (6 bases). V lost 1 base to trimming and J lost 0 bases, with 20 bases between them. Germline V gene sequence: CDR1 KGHSH, CDR2 LQKENI. The CDR3 is made up of 19 amino acids. CDR3: CASSPRLSRDKTSTDTQYF. The CDR3 region has the DNA TGTGCCAGCTCACCACGTCTTTCACGGGACAAGACTAGCACAGATACGCAGTATTTT.

V usage is TRBV7-2 and J usage is TRBJ1-5, with 9 bases fitting TRBD1. This CDR3 is 14 amino acids long. Germline trimming cut 3 bases from V and 4 bases from J; bases unmatched to any gene: 1. From germline, CDR1 is SGHTA and CDR2 FQGNSA. The CDR3 spells CASSFGTGNQPQHF. For the CDR3, the DNA is TGTGCCAGCAGCTTCGGGACAGGGAATCAGCCCCAGCATTTT.

V gene TRBV2 combines with J gene TRBJ1-6, with TRBD1 as a possible D gene (5 bases). V lost 6 bases, J lost 5 bases, and 11 bases lay in between. CDR1 and CDR2 (germline): SNHLY, FYNNEI. The CDR3 runs to 14 residues. DNA of the CDR3: TGTGCCAGCAGCGGGGGGGGGAATAATTCACCCCTCCACTTT. Its protein is CASSGGGNNSPLHF.

The genes are TRBV28 and TRBJ1-6, with TRBD1 as a possible D gene (6 bases). Germline assignment: CDR1 MDHEN and CDR2 SYDVKM. This CDR3 has 15 residues. V gave up 6 bases and J gave up 6 bases, with 15 bases separating them. In nucleotides, the CDR3 is TGTGCCAGCAGCCCAGAACAGGGTGTTAATTCACCCCTCCACTTT. Translated: CASSPEQGVNSPLHF. The whole variable domain, filled in from reference TRBV28 and TRBJ1-6, reads DVKVTQSSRYLVKRTGEKVFLECVQDMDHENMFWYRQDPGLGLRLIYFSYDVKMKEKGDIPEGYSVSREKKERFSLILESASTNQTSMYLCASSPEQGVNSPLHFGNGTRLTVT.

The chain employs TRBV18 and TRBJ1-5; D gene unclear. Trimming left V 4 bases short and J 0 bases short, with 13 bases between. CDR1 is KGHSH and CDR2 is LQKENI in the germline V gene. This CDR3 has 16 residues. The CDR3 loop is CASSLNSFYSNQPQHF. CDR3 sequence (DNA): TGTGCCAGCTCACTAAACAGCTTTTATAGCAATCAGCCCCAGCATTTT.

V is TRBV7-9 and J is TRBJ2-2; a weak D match, TRBD2 (6 bases). Germline CDR1 and CDR2: SEHNR and FQNEAQ (reference sequence). Trimming left V 3 bases short and J 2 bases short, with 10 bases between. There are 15 residues in the CDR3. The CDR3 protein is CASSLRSGNTGELFF. CDR3 nucleotide sequence: TGTGCCAGCAGCTTGCGTAGCGGTAACACCGGGGAGCTGTTTTTT.

V and J are TRBV19 and TRBJ2-5; TRBD2 is a possible D gene (6 bases). Between the trimmed V and J ends, which lost 3 bases and 2 bases, there was a span of 10 bases. CDR1 is LNHDA, CDR2 SQIVND, per germline (reference sequence). This CDR3 comprises 14 residues. CDR3 protein: CASSITGVQETQYF. The CDR3 coding sequence is TGTGCCAGTAGTATTACGGGGGTTCAAGAGACCCAGTACTTC.

V and J are TRBV7-9 and TRBJ2-5; 7 nucleotides line up with TRBD1. The CDR3 extends over 15 amino acids. The germline V gene has CDR1 SEHNR and CDR2 FQNEAQ (reference sequence). J lost 2 bases, V lost 4 bases, and 7 bases had no gene match. This CDR3 reads CASSSRTGPQETQYF. CDR3 DNA: TGTGCCAGCAGCTCGCGGACAGGACCACAAGAGACCCAGTACTTC.

This clone has a handful of counts. This chain links TRBV7-9 with TRBJ2-7; 8 bases align to TRBD1. Germline V gene lookup returns CDR1 SEHNR and CDR2 FQNEAQ (reference sequence). Trimming took 1 base from V and 0 from J; bases not matched to a gene: 5. This CDR3 contains 16 residues. The DNA of the CDR3 is TGTGCCAGCAGCTTAGGGACAGGGCTGAGCTCCTACGAGCAGTACTTC. It encodes CASSLGTGLSSYEQYF.

This chain connects TRBV4-1 to TRBJ1-2, with unresolved D. The CDR3 runs to 11 residues. V lost 8 bases and J 8 bases, leaving 12 bases between the germline ends. Germline CDR1 and CDR2: MGHRA and YSYEKL. CDR3 region: CASSSGLGYTF. In nucleotides, the CDR3 is TGCGCCAGCTCCTCTGGGCTCGGCTACACCTTC.